The 15 T cell receptor beta chains below all came from one sample that was sequenced in a study of cytomegalovirus exposure and HLA in healthy donors. The PCR ran on 60 Vbeta and 13 Jbeta primers. Profiling relied on immunoSEQ multiplex PCR, and the TCRdb table lists in-frame clones only, not all of them. The table lists about 200,000 clones, 75% to 90% of them singletons. Sequenced: PBMCs. These receptors came from a woman in her 30s in good health and CMV-seronegative.

The gene calls are TRBV5-1 and TRBJ2-2; D is possibly TRBD1 (6 bases). There are 15 residues in the CDR3. Germline-derived CDR1 and CDR2 are SGHRS and YFSETQ. Between the trimmed V and J ends, which lost 4 bases and 1 base, there was a span of 11 bases. CDR3 sequence: CASSPGTQNTGELFF. The DNA for the CDR3 is TGCGCCAGCAGCCCCGGGACACAGAACACCGGGGAGCTGTTTTTT. Drawing the rest from reference TRBV5-1 and TRBJ2-2, the complete variable domain is KAGVTQTPRYLIKTRGQQVTLSCSPISGHRSVSWYQQTPGQGLQFLFEYFSETQRNKGNFPGRFSGRQFSNSRSEMNVSTLELGDSALYLCASSPGTQNTGELFFGEGSRLTVL.

The chain employs TRBV27 and TRBJ2-5; weak D call: TRBD1 (6 bases). Germline loops: CDR1 MNHEY, CDR2 SMNVEV (reference sequence). The CDR3 runs to 17 residues. The V end lost 5 bases, the J end lost 3 bases, and 22 bases lay between the germline ends. DNA of the CDR3: TGTGCCAGCAGTCCCCTTAAATGGACAGCTGGGGAAGAGACCCAGTACTTC. Translated, it gives CASSPLKWTAGEETQYF.

The rearrangement links TRBV10-3 to TRBJ1-2; D may be TRBD1 (6 bases). The CDR3 has 15 amino acids. Germline V lookup: CDR1 ENHRY, CDR2 SYGVKD. V lost 0 bases to trimming and J lost 2 bases, with 10 bases between them. The CDR3 bases are TGTGCCATCAGTGAGTCTTCAGGGGTGAACTATGGCTACACCTTC. Translating it yields CAISESSGVNYGYTF.

This clone was counted a single time. The rearrangement joins TRBV28 to TRBJ2-3; 7 bases map to TRBD1. This CDR3 contains 14 residues. Unmatched junction bases numbered 7, after V lost 6 bases and J lost 4 bases. The V gene's germline CDR1 is MDHEN and CDR2 SYDVKM. In DNA form, the CDR3 reads TGTGCCAGCAGATCACAGGGGTTGCCAGATACGCAGTATTTT. It specifies CASRSQGLPDTQYF.

The chain links TRBV27 to TRBJ2-3, with 11 bases that match TRBD2. The CDR3 is 19 amino acids. Germline V gives CDR1 MNHEY, CDR2 SMNVEV (reference sequence). V lost 5 bases, J lost 3 bases, and 16 bases stayed unmatched. CDR3 region: CASSLTLAGGPRETDTQYF. Here the CDR3 DNA reads TGTGCCAGCAGTCTAACGTTAGCGGGAGGGCCTAGAGAAACAGATACGCAGTATTTT.

Points on this clone: Other DNA sequences in the sample encode the same CDR3. The chain is built from TRBV5-4 and TRBJ2-1; 7 bases are a match to TRBD2. Germline V gene data show CDR1 as SGHNT and CDR2 as YYREEE (reference sequence). The CDR3 is 14 amino acids. V shed 2 bases and J 4 bases; nucleotides not matched to a gene: 3. The CDR3 DNA sequence: TGTGCCAGCAGCTTAGGCGGGGGTTACAATGAGCAGTTCTTC. This encodes CASSLGGGYNEQFF.

The chain uses TRBV6-1 and TRBJ2-5, with no clear D. The better agreement between TRBJ2-7 and the DNA end casts doubt on the J call. The CDR3 sequence is 14 residues long. The germline V gene has CDR1 MNHNS and CDR2 SASEGT. The chain's CDR3 is CASRVGGDSYEQYF. The DNA of the CDR3 is TGTGCCAGCAGAGTCGGCGGAGACTCCTACGAGCAGTACTTC.

The rearrangement joins TRBV11-2 to TRBJ1-3; D is uncertain. The CDR3 loop spans 14 amino acids. Germline CDR1 is SGHAT and CDR2 is FQNNGV. The germline V and J ends were trimmed by 5 bases and 3 bases, with 11 bases remaining between them. The CDR3: CASSPQVGGNTIYF. Here the CDR3 DNA reads TGTGCCAGCAGCCCCCAAGTCGGTGGAAACACCATATATTTT.

Only a few counts were recorded for this clone. The chain employs TRBV21-1 and TRBJ2-7; TRBD2, as called in the table, went unchecked against the DNA. TRBV21-1 is described as a pseudogene. There are 15 residues in the CDR3. The CDR3 coding sequence is TGTGCCAGCAGAGACATAGCGGGATGGGTGGATGAGCAGTACTTC. Its protein product is CASRDIAGWVDEQYF.

This clone came up a few times. The chain couples TRBV29-1 to TRBJ2-3; D may be TRBD1 (6 bases). The CDR3 has 14 residues. The ends were cut back, 7 bases at V and 1 base at J, with 15 bases in the middle. Germline V gene lookup returns CDR1 SQVTM and CDR2 ANQGSEA. CDR3 sequence reads: CSARGGTRTDTQYF. In DNA form, the CDR3 reads TGCAGCGCTCGTGGGGGCACCCGCACAGATACGCAGTATTTT.

The rearrangement links TRBV15 to TRBJ2-7; D may be TRBD2 (5 bases). Trimming cost V 3 bases and J 0 bases, with 9 bases left between them. The CDR3 runs to 14 residues. Per the germline V gene, CDR1 is LNHNV and CDR2 is YYDKDF (reference sequence). The CDR3 DNA follows: TGTGCCACCAGCAGCGGGGTCTTCTCCTACGAGCAGTACTTC. This encodes CATSSGVFSYEQYF. Full variable domain (outside the CDR3, taken from reference TRBV15 and TRBJ2-7): DAMVIQNPRYQVTQFGKPVTLSCSQTLNHNVMYWYQQKSSQAPKLLFHYYDKDFNNEADTPDNFQSRRPNTSFCFLDIRSPGLGDTAMYLCATSSGVFSYEQYFGPGTRLTVT.

This clone has just a few counts. The chain carries TRBV5-4 and TRBJ1-1, with D possibly TRBD1 on 5 matching bases. V lost 4 bases and J lost 5, with 15 bases in between. Germline-derived CDR1 and CDR2 are SGHNT and YYREEE (reference sequence). This CDR3 has 14 amino acids. Here the CDR3 DNA reads TGTGCCAGCAGCGAAGGAATCCCAGGGACTGAAGCTTTCTTT. It is translated as CASSEGIPGTEAFF. The whole variable domain, filled in from reference TRBV5-4 and TRBJ1-1, reads ETGVTQSPTHLIKTRGQQVTLRCSSQSGHNTVSWYQQALGQGPQFIFQYYREEENGRGNFPPRFSGLQFPNYSSELNVNALELDDSALYLCASSEGIPGTEAFFGQGTRLTVV.

CDR3 sequence (DNA): TGTGCCAGCACCGTGACAGGGTCGGCCGGGGAGCTGTTTTTT. Translated, it gives CASTVTGSAGELFF. The chain has TRBV9 and TRBJ2-2; TRBD1 agrees at 7 bases. The CDR3 spans 14 residues. Germline loops: CDR1 SGDLS, CDR2 YYNGEE. The J segment lost 6 bases and the V segment lost 6 bases, leaving 8 bases of the junction unmatched.

The chain uses TRBV6-1 and TRBJ1-3, with TRBD1 matching 7 bases. From germline, CDR1 is MNHNS and CDR2 SASEGT. V shed 4 bases, J shed 0 bases, and the junction held 3 bases outside the gene matches. The CDR3 is made up of 15 amino acids. CDR3 amino acids: CASSAYRGSGNTIYF. DNA of the CDR3: TGTGCCAGCAGTGCCTACAGGGGCTCTGGAAACACCATATATTTT.

The rearrangement joins TRBV6-1 to TRBJ2-1; TRBD2 is a possible D gene (7 bases). The CDR3 is made up of 14 amino acids. The V and J ends lost 7 bases and 8 bases respectively, with 18 bases between them. Germline CDR1 is MNHNS and CDR2 is SASEGT. Here the CDR3 reads CASMRGGPGDEQFF. CDR3 coding DNA: TGTGCCAGCATGAGGGGGGGACCAGGCGATGAGCAGTTCTTC.